A selection of T cell receptor beta chains follows, all from one sample in a study of regulatory T cells in long-lasting Graves disease. TCRdb processed the multiplex PCR reads anew with MiXCR; each CDR3 protein has one entry. Of hundreds of thousands of distinct CDR3 sequences in the sample, roughly a sixth were seen once. The data also belong to a second study, concerning T cells in Graves' hyperthyroidism and ophthalmopathy.

Sample: peripheral blood mononuclear cells (PBMCs), taken at new diagnosis, from a patient treated with antithyroid drugs. All receptors come from a man younger than 35 with Graves disease. CDR3s include the opening cysteine and the closing phenylalanine or tryptophan. D genes are given only for firm matches. The size entry is marked missing in some rows and otherwise reads once, few, many or a size class.

>TRBJ1-2|many|NA|TRBV5-1
TGCGCCAGCAGCTTGGCGGTCAGCGAAGCCTACTATGGCTACACCTTC
CASSLAVSEAYYGYTF
>TRBJ2-2|few|TRBD1|TRBV6-1
TGTGCCGGTGGACAGGGGGCGGATTTCCCCGGGGAGCTGTTTTTT
CAGGQGADFPGELFF
>TRBJ1-1|NA|NA|TRBV19
TGTGCCAGTACCAATCACGGATTGAACACTGAAGCTTTCTTT
CASTNHGLNTEAFF
>TRBJ2-3|many|TRBD1|TRBV30
TGTGCCTGGAGTCTTGGGACAGGGGTTAGCACAGATACGCAGTATTTT
CAWSLGTGVSTDTQYF
>TRBJ2-1|NA|TRBD1|TRBV19
TGTGCCAGTAGTTCCACGGACAGGGGCTATGAGCAGTTCTTC
CASSSTDRGYEQFF
>TRBJ2-1|many|NA|TRBV3-1
TGTGCCAGCAGCCAAGATCATTCCAATGAGCAGTTCTTC
CASSQDHSNEQFF
>TRBJ1-5|many|NA|TRBV12-3/TRBV12-4
TGTGCCAGCAGTTTAGGTCTGGGGGGGCCCCAGCATTTT
CASSLGLGGPQHF
>TRBJ2-1|NA|NA|TRBV7-3
TGTGCCAGCAGCTTAACCCCCGGGGGGCGGGCGTACAATGAGCAGTTCTTC
CASSLTPGGRAYNEQFF
>TRBJ2-3|NA|NA|TRBV5-1
TGTGCCAGCAGCTCTGATTACACAGATACGCAGTATTTT
CASSSDYTDTQYF
>TRBJ1-6|few|TRBD1|TRBV25-1
TGTGCCAGCAGTACAGGGGTTGTTTCACCCCTCCACTTT
CASSTGVVSPLHF
>TRBJ1-1|NA|TRBD1|TRBV2
TGTGCCAGCTCAAGGGGGCCCCGGGGTGGCACTGAAGCTTTCTTT
CASSRGPRGGTEAFF
>TRBJ1-1|few|NA|TRBV7-3
TGTGCCAGCAGCTCAACAAGGAGCACTGAAGCTTTCTTT
CASSSTRSTEAFF
>TRBJ2-7|few|TRBD1|TRBV11-2
TGTGCCAGCAGCCAAGGGCACAGGGGGCCCTACGAGCAGTACTTC
CASSQGHRGPYEQYF
>TRBJ2-4|many|NA|TRBV20-1
TGCAGTGCTAGAGTGAACGGAGGGGGAAACATTCAGTACTTC
CSARVNGGGNIQYF
>TRBJ2-5|many|NA|TRBV29-1
TGCAGCGTGGGGGCAATATCGGACGTAGAGACCCAGTACTTC
CSVGAISDVETQYF
>TRBJ2-5|NA|TRBD2|TRBV5-1
TGCGCCAGCAGCTTGGGTGAAGCGGGAGGCCAAGAGACCCAGTACTTC
CASSLGEAGGQETQYF
>TRBJ1-5|few|NA|TRBV12-3/TRBV12-4
TGTGCCAGCAGCCAACTCATGGGGGGGCCGAATCAGCCCCAGCATTTT
CASSQLMGGPNQPQHF
>TRBJ2-7|NA|TRBD1|TRBV11-2
TGTGCCAGCAGCTCGACAGGGGTCTACTACGAGCAGTACTTC
CASSSTGVYYEQYF
>TRBJ1-5|few|NA|TRBV6-2/TRBV6-3
TGTGCCAGCAACCCGGACGATTATAGCAATCAGCCCCAGCATTTT
CASNPDDYSNQPQHF
>TRBJ2-7|NA|NA|TRBV28
TGTGCCAGCACCACGGCAGGAGAAGGATACGAGCAGTACTTC
CASTTAGEGYEQYF
>TRBJ2-2|few|NA|TRBV27
TGTGCCAGCAGTTTTACTGACGCGAACACCGGGGAGCTGTTTTTT
CASSFTDANTGELFF
>TRBJ1-6|NA|TRBD1|TRBV28
TGTGCCAGCAGTTTACCGGACAGGGAAGAATCACCCCTCCACTTT
CASSLPDREESPLHF
>TRBJ2-1|few|NA|TRBV20-1
TGCAGTGCTATTCAATGGGGGTTTCGATCCTACAATGAGCAGTTCTTC
CSAIQWGFRSYNEQFF
>TRBJ1-5|few|TRBD1|TRBV19
TGTGCCAGTACCATCACGAGGGGGCGAGGGAATCAGCCCCAGCATTTT
CASTITRGRGNQPQHF
>TRBJ2-7|many|TRBD1|TRBV5-1
TGCGCCAGCAGCCCCCAGGGACAGATCTACGAGCAGTACTTC
CASSPQGQIYEQYF
>TRBJ1-2|NA|NA|TRBV24-1
TGTGCCACCAGTCCGGGGACTAACTATGGCTACACCTTC
CATSPGTNYGYTF
>TRBJ2-5|NA|NA|TRBV12-5
TGTGCTAGTGGAGAGGGATTACAAGAGACCCAGTACTTC
CASGEGLQETQYF
>TRBJ2-7|many|TRBD2|TRBV3-1
TGTGCCAGCAGCCAAGATGAGGCTAGCGGGAGCTACGAGCAGTACTTC
CASSQDEASGSYEQYF
>TRBJ2-3|NA|TRBD2|TRBV7-8
TGTGCCAGCAGCAGACGCGGGGGGACTAGCACAGATACGCAGTATTTT
CASSRRGGTSTDTQYF
>TRBJ2-3|NA|NA|TRBV5-6
TGTGCCAGCAGCTGGGTCGGGGGCCGCACCCGAGGTACGCAGTATTTT
CASSWVGGRTRGTQYF
>TRBJ2-1|many|TRBD2|TRBV30
TGTGCCTGGAGTCGGACTAGCGGGAGTCGCAATGAGCAGTTCTTC
CAWSRTSGSRNEQFF
>TRBJ1-4|few|NA|TRBV4-1
TGCGCCAGCAGCACACCGGGACTCGGTGACCCTCGATCCGAAAAACTGTTTTTT
CASSTPGLGDPRSEKLFF
>TRBJ2-7|many|NA|TRBV3-1
TGTGCCAGCAGCCATCGGTTCCAGCAGTACTTC
CASSHRFQQYF
>TRBJ1-1|NA|NA|TRBV20-1
TGCAGTGCTAGACTGGGGGGGGCAGCGACTGAAGCTTTCTTT
CSARLGGAATEAFF
>TRBJ2-1|few|TRBD2|TRBV3-1
TGTGCCAGCAGCCCCACAGCGGGAGAGGGGTACAATGAGCAGTTCTTC
CASSPTAGEGYNEQFF
>TRBJ1-5|NA|NA|TRBV4-1
TGCGCCAGCAGCCACACCTGGAGAGGGGAGGAGCGCAATCAGCCCCAGCATTTT
CASSHTWRGEERNQPQHF
>TRBJ2-7|many|NA|TRBV2
TGTGCCAGCACGGTGGGCGGGATAGCCTACGAGCAGTACTTC
CASTVGGIAYEQYF
>TRBJ2-2|few|NA|TRBV2
TGTGCCAGCAGTGCAATGGGGTATGGCGGGGAGCTGTTTTTT
CASSAMGYGGELFF
>TRBJ1-2|NA|NA|TRBV7-6
TGTGCCAGCAGCTTAGGGGGGGGATACAACTATGGCTACACCTTC
CASSLGGGYNYGYTF
>TRBJ1-1|many|NA|TRBV3-1
TGTGCCAGCAGCCAAGAGCGCGGGTTAGACACTGAAGCTTTCTTT
CASSQERGLDTEAFF
>TRBJ2-3|few|NA|TRBV6-2/TRBV6-3
TGTGCCAGCAGTTACTCGGGCCGGGACTTCAAAGATACGCAGTATTTT
CASSYSGRDFKDTQYF
>TRBJ1-1|NA|TRBD1|TRBV19
TGTGCCAGTAGTACCCAGGGGGTGGTCACTGAAGCTTTCTTT
CASSTQGVVTEAFF
>TRBJ2-5|NA|NA|TRBV6-2/TRBV6-3
TGTGCCAGCAGTTACCTTGCTGGTGAACAAGAGACCCAGTACTTC
CASSYLAGEQETQYF
>TRBJ2-7|NA|NA|TRBV27
TGTGCCAGCAGGGCGTGGGGGGCAGTCGACGAGCAGTACTTC
CASRAWGAVDEQYF
>TRBJ1-6|NA|TRBD1|TRBV19
TGTGCCAGTAGTATGGAGCAGGGGGCAAATTCACCCCTCCACTTT
CASSMEQGANSPLHF
>TRBJ1-6|NA|NA|TRBV7-6
TGTGCCAGCAGCTTATCCAAGGGTAGTAATTCACCCCTCCACTTT
CASSLSKGSNSPLHF
>TRBJ1-1|many|TRBD1|TRBV6-1
TGTGCCAGCAGTGCAACAGGGGATTACACTGAAGCTTTCTTT
CASSATGDYTEAFF
>TRBJ1-4|many|NA|TRBV30
TGTGCCTGGAGTGTCAAGGGAGGAGATGAAAAACTGTTTTTT
CAWSVKGGDEKLFF
>TRBJ2-7|many|NA|TRBV27
TGTGCCAGCAGTTCCCCAGAGGGGCGGCTCTACGAGCAGTACTTC
CASSSPEGRLYEQYF
>TRBJ2-3|few|TRBD2|TRBV5-1
TGCGCCAGCAGCCTGAGGACTAGCGGGGGACGCACAGATACGCAGTATTTT
CASSLRTSGGRTDTQYF